Following are 24 T cell receptor beta chains from one sample sequenced in a study of CD8 T cells in ankylosing spondylitis. Whole-study findings and limits: Seemingly distinctive of ankylosing spondylitis blood was a TCR beta motif formed by eight highly homologous variants.

TCRdb analysed the 5' RACE reads with MiXCR anew, one entry per CDR3 protein. The sample holds fewer than 550,000 distinct CDR3 sequences, about 5.7% seen once. No antigen has been identified for these receptors. The sequenced sample consisted of blood, either unsorted or a sorted T cell fraction (not recorded which). These receptors were obtained from a male donor with ankylosing spondylitis.

This clonotype was observed a handful of times. The chain is built from TRBV19 and TRBJ1-1, with unresolved D. The germline V gene has CDR1 LNHDA and CDR2 SQIVND (reference sequence). The CDR3 runs 14 residues. V gave up 5 bases and J gave up 1 base, with 11 bases separating them. The chain's CDR3 is CASSHLTENTEAFF. The CDR3, as DNA: TGTGCCAGTAGTCACCTTACAGAGAACACTGAAGCTTTCTTT. Full variable domain (missing parts from reference TRBV19 and TRBJ1-1): DGGITQSPKYLFRKEGQNVTLSCEQNLNHDAMYWYRQDPGQGLRLIYYSQIVNDFQKGDIAEGYSVSREKKESFPLTVTSAQKNPTAFYLCASSHLTENTEAFFGQGTRLTVV.

There are many counts of this clonotype. The J gene is TRBJ2-2, the V gene TRBV4-2, with no clear D. The CDR3 length is 13 residues. Trimming took off 5 bases at V and 5 bases at J, with 9 bases between the two ends. CDR1 LGHNA and CDR2 YNFKEQ come from the germline V gene. This CDR3 is CASSNYGTGELFF. The DNA for the CDR3 is TGTGCCAGCAGCAACTACGGGACCGGGGAGCTGTTTTTT.

The sample holds many counts of this clonotype. The chain joins TRBV15 to TRBJ2-5; TRBD1 aligns across 7 bases. J gave up 4 bases and V 1 base, and 0 bases lay outside the gene matches. This CDR3 region has 13 residues. The V gene's germline CDR1 is LNHNV and CDR2 YYDKDF (reference sequence). CDR3 loop: CATSRGQGETQYF. The CDR3 DNA reads TGTGCCACCAGCAGAGGACAGGGAGAGACCCAGTACTTC.

At least ten counts were recorded for this clonotype. The chain recombines TRBV4-2 with TRBJ1-2; 7 bases align to TRBD1. The trim removed 2 bases at V and 4 bases at J, leaving 4 bases unmatched. Germline lookup yields CDR1 LGHNA and CDR2 YNFKEQ. The CDR3 totals 14 residues. CDR3 protein: CASSQTGQFYGYTF. CDR3 coding DNA: TGTGCCAGCAGCCAAACGGGACAGTTCTATGGCTACACCTTC.

The table lists this clonotype with many counts. This rearrangement joins TRBV5-1 to TRBJ1-2; 7 bases match TRBD1. The ends lost 7 bases at V and 0 bases at J; junction bases unmatched: 6. This CDR3 is built from 14 residues. Germline-derived CDR1 and CDR2 are SGHRS and YFSETQ. The CDR3 is CASHKGTANYGYTF. CDR3 nucleotide sequence: TGCGCCAGCCACAAAGGGACAGCTAACTATGGCTACACCTTC.

This clonotype has a count of ten or more. CDR3 DNA sequence: TGCAGTGATATTAGGGGGGGCGGAAACACTGAAGCTTTCTTT. Protein product: CSDIRGGGNTEAFF. The V and J genes are TRBV20-1 and TRBJ1-1; tentative D call: TRBD1 (6 bases). V dropped 7 bases and J dropped 2 bases, with 17 bases sitting between them. Per the germline V gene, CDR1 is DFQATT and CDR2 is SNEGSKA (reference sequence). The CDR3 runs 14 residues.

The chain links TRBV4-1 to TRBJ1-3; the D is unclear. The CDR3 is made up of 18 amino acids. V was shortened by 0 bases and J by 0 bases, with 15 bases between the two germline ends. Germline CDR1 reads MGHRA; CDR2 reads YSYEKL. The CDR3 nucleotides read TGCGCCAGCAGCCAAGATCCCCTGCACTCGGACTCTGGAAACACCATATATTTT. Protein sequence: CASSQDPLHSDSGNTIYF.

This clonotype has ten or more counts. J is TRBJ1-1 and V is TRBV7-6; TRBD1 is a possible D gene (6 bases). Trimming pared 0 bases from V and 0 bases from J, leaving 11 bases between. CDR3 length: 16 residues. Germline CDR1 SGHVS, CDR2 FNYEAQ. The CDR3 spells CASSLARRGMNTEAFF. CDR3 nucleotide sequence: TGTGCCAGCAGCTTAGCGCGTAGGGGGATGAACACTGAAGCTTTCTTT.

A remark on this clonotype: With a much larger clone just one base away, this may be a read error. V usage is TRBV20-1 and J usage is TRBJ2-2, with D maybe TRBD1 (7 bases). Deletions cut 4 bases from V and 10 bases from J, with 13 bases between. The CDR3 covers 12 residues. The germline CDR1 and CDR2 sequences are DFQATT and SNEGSKA (reference sequence). CDR3 bases: TGCAGTGCTACCAGGGGGGTCGAGGAGCTGTTTTTT. This codes for CSATRGVEELFF.

The table lists this clonotype with many counts. V is TRBV20-1 and J is TRBJ2-1; 7 nucleotides line up with TRBD2. Trimming took 2 bases from V and 10 from J; bases not matched to a gene: 11. CDR1 is DFQATT, CDR2 SNEGSKA, per germline (reference sequence). CDR3 length: 14 residues. DNA for the CDR3: TGCAGTGCTAGAAGGTCTAGCGGACCCATCGAGCAGTTCTTC. This gives the protein CSARRSSGPIEQFF.

This clonotype was seen many times. The chain is built from TRBV6-1 and TRBJ1-2, with a tentative D call TRBD1 (5 bases). Per the germline V gene, CDR1 is MNHNS and CDR2 is SASEGT. The CDR3 is 15 amino acids. V lost 3 bases to trimming and J lost 5 bases, with 16 bases between them. Written as DNA, the CDR3 is TGTGCCAGCAGTGAGGGGCAGGGATGGGGGTATGGCTACACCTTC. Its translation: CASSEGQGWGYGYTF.

This clonotype was recorded at least ten times. The rearrangement joins TRBV6-5 to TRBJ1-3; no reliable D call. Trimming shortened V by 0 bases and J by 1 base, and 7 bases separated the two germline ends. This CDR3 is 15 amino acids long. CDR1 and CDR2 (germline): MNHEY, SVGAGI. CDR3 sequence (DNA): TGTGCCAGCAGTTACTCAAGGAAGTCTGGAAACACCATATATTTT. As protein: CASSYSRKSGNTIYF.

This clonotype has at least ten counts. J is TRBJ1-2 and V is TRBV15, with D perhaps TRBD1 (5 bases). The V gene's germline CDR1 is LNHNV and CDR2 YYDKDF (reference sequence). CDR3 length equals 15 residues. V was shortened by 3 bases and J by 2 bases, with 13 bases between the two germline ends. As DNA, the CDR3 is TGTGCCACCAGCAGGGACGGGGGAGCGAACTATGGCTACACCTTC. Protein product: CATSRDGGANYGYTF.

Many counts were recorded for this clonotype. The rearrangement joins TRBV9 to TRBJ2-2; D is unclear. The length of the CDR3 is 15 residues. In germline, CDR1 is SGDLS, CDR2 YYNGEE. V dropped 3 bases and J dropped 6 bases, with 15 bases sitting between them. DNA of the CDR3: TGTGCCAGCAGCGGTACCAGGAGACCCCCCGGGGAGCTGTTTTTT. As protein: CASSGTRRPPGELFF.

The chain has TRBV5-1 and TRBJ2-5; 9 bases map to TRBD2. The length of the CDR3 is 14 residues. Germline lookup yields CDR1 SGHRS and CDR2 YFSETQ. V trimming: 4 bases; J trimming: 3 bases; junction bases outside the gene matches: 4. CDR3 DNA: TGCGCCAGCAGCCAGACTAGCGGAAAAGAGACCCAGTACTTC. Residues: CASSQTSGKETQYF.

This clonotype was picked up many times. The chain recombines TRBV9 with TRBJ2-7; 8 bases are a match to TRBD1. The germline V gene has CDR1 SGDLS and CDR2 YYNGEE. The V gene end was trimmed by 4 bases and the J gene end by 3 bases; junction bases not matched to a gene: 6. The CDR3 spans 14 residues. The CDR3 reads CASSLTGAGYEQYF. The CDR3 coding sequence is TGTGCCAGCAGCCTGACAGGGGCTGGCTACGAGCAGTACTTC.

In this sample, this clonotype turned up a few times. This sequence joins TRBV11-2 and TRBJ2-3; D not resolved. Trimming shortened V by 5 bases and J by 7 bases, and 22 bases separated the two germline ends. The CDR3 totals 16 residues. Germline V gene lookup returns CDR1 SGHAT and CDR2 FQNNGV. CDR3 loop: CASSPPVGRDGYTQYF. DNA for the CDR3: TGTGCCAGCAGCCCTCCGGTGGGCAGAGATGGTTATACGCAGTATTTT.

This clonotype was detected ten times or more. The chain's CDR3 is CASSIWAGPIYGYTF. CDR3 nucleotides: TGTGCCAGCTCGATTTGGGCAGGCCCGATCTATGGCTACACCTTC. The rearrangement links TRBV5-6 to TRBJ1-2; D is uncertain. Trimming pared 7 bases from V and 4 bases from J, leaving 20 bases between. The CDR3 is 15 residues long. CDR1 and CDR2 from the germline V gene are SGHDT and YYEEEE.

Concerning this clonotype: A single base separates this from a much larger clone, so it may be a read error. CDR3 nucleotides: TGCAGTGCAACCGACATGGGCACAGATACGCAGTATTTT. Translation: CSATDMGTDTQYF. The chain is built from TRBV20-1 and TRBJ2-3; D not resolved. Germline-derived CDR1 and CDR2 are DFQATT and SNEGSKA (reference sequence). V dropped 6 bases and J dropped 1 base, with 11 bases sitting between them. The CDR3 contains 13 residues.

This clonotype was observed a handful of times. V usage is TRBV15 and J usage is TRBJ2-1; 9 positions match TRBD2. The CDR3 is 16 amino acids. Germline loops: CDR1 LNHNV, CDR2 YYDKDF (reference sequence). The V and J ends lost 0 bases and 8 bases, in that order; junction bases with no gene match: 8. CDR3 sequence: CATSREGGRALYEQFF. CDR3 in DNA: TGTGCCACCAGCAGAGAGGGCGGGAGGGCCCTCTATGAGCAGTTCTTC.

This clonotype showed up many times. This chain connects TRBV11-2 to TRBJ1-1, with TRBD1 identical over 8 bases. V was pared by 5 bases and J by 3 bases, with 11 bases of the junction left unmatched. Germline CDR1 is SGHAT and CDR2 is FQNNGV. This CDR3 contains 16 residues. The CDR3 nucleotides read TGTGCCAGCAGCCCTCATCAGGGGGCTCCCTACACTGAAGCTTTCTTT. It specifies CASSPHQGAPYTEAFF.

This clonotype has at least ten counts. J is TRBJ2-3 and V is TRBV4-3, with 13 bases identical to TRBD2. In germline, CDR1 is LGHNA, CDR2 YSLEER. The CDR3 sequence is 17 residues long. V was clipped by 1 base and J by 4 bases; unmatched bases: 5. The DNA for the CDR3 is TGCGCCAGCAGCCAAGTGCCGGGACTAGCGGGGCCAGATACGCAGTATTTT. Translated, it gives CASSQVPGLAGPDTQYF.

This clonotype was counted at least ten times. The chain recombines TRBV7-2 with TRBJ2-7; the match to TRBD2 covers 12 bases. Unmatched junction bases numbered 2, after V lost 3 bases and J lost 2 bases. CDR1 is SGHTA, CDR2 FQGNSA, per germline. The CDR3 length is 15 residues. The DNA for the CDR3 is TGTGCCAGCAGCTTGGCTAGCGGGAGGGCCTACGAGCAGTACTTC. It yields the protein CASSLASGRAYEQYF.

This clonotype was recorded many times. The rearrangement links TRBV7-2 to TRBJ1-2; a weak D match, TRBD1 (6 bases). Trimming left V 3 bases short and J 8 bases short, with 13 bases between. The CDR3 has 13 residues. The germline V gene encodes CDR1 SGHTA and CDR2 FQGNSA. The CDR3 DNA reads as TGTGCCAGCAGCTTTACAGGGAGAGGAGGCTACACCTTC. Its protein is CASSFTGRGGYTF.